The 21 T cell receptor beta chains listed next were all sequenced from one sample in a study of CD8+ T cells in alopecia areata. Documented treatment: oral pan-JAK inhibitor, 5-10 mg twice daily. Extracted RNA was reverse transcribed, and the resulting cDNA served as sequencing template. Profiled with immunoSEQ multiplex PCR; TCRdb holds only in-frame clones, not every one. This sample carries about 210,000 clones, about 40% of them seen once, and the ten largest clones take approximately 2.9%. This specimen consisted of CD4+ T cells sorted from blood, obtained at approximately week 36, from a patient treated with tofacitinib. Source of these receptors: a human donor with alopecia areata.

This clone was counted between two and nine times. This rearrangement joins TRBV29-1 to TRBJ2-7, with D perhaps matching TRBD1 (6 bases). This CDR3 comprises 13 residues. V was cut by 2 bases and J by 6 bases, with 14 bases left in between. Germline V CDR1 and CDR2: SQVTM, ANQGSEA. This chain's CDR3 is CSVEIQGNGEQYF. The CDR3 region has the DNA TGCAGCGTTGAAATCCAGGGGAACGGCGAGCAGTACTTC.

In this sample, this clone turned up a few times. The rearrangement links TRBV14 to TRBJ2-5, with D perhaps given as TRBD1 or TRBD2 (5 bases each). V was pared by 1 base and J by 9 bases, with 18 bases between. Looked up from germline, CDR1 is SGHDN and CDR2 is FVKESK. The CDR3 is made up of 15 amino acids. DNA for the CDR3: TGTGCCAGCAGCCAAGCACAAAGAGTTATGGGGGCCCAGTACTTC. Translated: CASSQAQRVMGAQYF.

The chain joins TRBV7-2 to TRBJ2-7; TRBD1 is a possible D gene (6 bases). Germline V gene data show CDR1 as SGHTA and CDR2 as FQGNSA. Deletions cut 2 bases from V and 2 bases from J, with 13 bases between. This CDR3 is 15 amino acids long. As DNA, the CDR3 is TGTGCCAGCAGCTTATCGACAGGAAGAGCCTACGAGCAGTACTTC. As protein: CASSLSTGRAYEQYF.

The genes are TRBV7-8 and TRBJ1-5, with D hard to call. V lost 3 bases to trimming and J lost 3 bases, with 9 bases between them. The CDR3 extends over 14 amino acids. From germline, CDR1 is SGHVS and CDR2 FQNEAQ. In nucleotides, the CDR3 is TGTGCCAGCAGCTTTGGGCAGATCAATCAGCCCCAGCATTTT. This encodes CASSFGQINQPQHF.

The chain is built from TRBV5-1 and TRBJ1-2; D uncertain. The CDR3 length is 13 residues. Germline V gene data show CDR1 as SGHRS and CDR2 as YFSETQ. With 3 bases removed from V and 4 bases from J, the gap between germline ends came to 10 bases. CDR3 DNA sequence: TGCGCCAGCAGCTCCGGGATCGCCTATGGCTACACCTTC. Protein product: CASSSGIAYGYTF.

A few counts support this clone. This chain links TRBV29-1 with TRBJ1-1; weak D call: TRBD1 (6 bases). V lost 6 bases and J 3 bases, leaving 11 bases between the germline ends. CDR3 length equals 12 residues. Germline values: CDR1 SQVTM, CDR2 ANQGSEA. This CDR3 is CSVYTGYTEAFF. CDR3 nucleotides: TGCAGCGTATACACAGGGTACACTGAAGCTTTCTTT. The full variable domain, its missing parts supplied by reference TRBV29-1 and TRBJ1-1, is SAVISQKPSRDICQRGTSLTIQCQVDSQVTMMFWYRQQPGQSLTLIATANQGSEATYESGFVIDKFPISRPNLTFSTLTVSNMSPEDSSIYLCSVYTGYTEAFFGQGTRLTVV.

The chain couples TRBV19 to TRBJ1-2, with D perhaps TRBD1 (5 bases). Trimming took 3 bases from V and 3 from J, leaving 14 bases between them. This CDR3 is 15 amino acids long. Germline CDR1 and CDR2: LNHDA and SQIVND (reference sequence). This CDR3 reads CASSMITGEYYGYTF. DNA of the CDR3: TGTGCCAGTAGTATGATTACAGGAGAGTACTATGGCTACACCTTC.

This clone was recorded a few times. The rearrangement uses TRBV29-1 and TRBJ2-5; D might be TRBD1 or TRBD2, each matching 5 bases. Trimming removed 2 bases from V and 5 bases from J, with 15 bases in between. The germline gives CDR1 SQVTM, CDR2 ANQGSEA. The CDR3 is 14 amino acids. The DNA for the CDR3 is TGCAGCGTTGAATCCGGGACGGACGTGGAGACCCAGTACTTC. Amino acids: CSVESGTDVETQYF.

In DNA form, the CDR3 reads TGCAGCGTAATGATCAACCGGGACAACGGAGAGCAGTTCTTC. Amino acid sequence: CSVMINRDNGEQFF. The chain recombines TRBV29-1 with TRBJ2-1; D is possibly TRBD1 (6 bases). Trimming took 6 bases from V and 10 from J, leaving 22 bases between them. The CDR3 has 14 amino acids. Germline values: CDR1 SQVTM, CDR2 ANQGSEA.

This clone came up once. This chain links TRBV2 with TRBJ1-1, with 10 bases identical to TRBD1. The ends lost 9 bases at V and 1 base at J; junction bases unmatched: 8. The V gene's germline CDR1 is SNHLY and CDR2 FYNNEI. This CDR3 contains 15 residues. DNA for the CDR3: TGTGCCAGTTTGACAGGGGGCGCCGGGAACACTGAAGCTTTCTTT. This gives the protein CASLTGGAGNTEAFF.

DNA for the CDR3: TGTGCCTGGAATGGAAAGGCAGGGGACGAGCAGTACTTC. Translation: CAWNGKAGDEQYF. V and J are TRBV30 and TRBJ2-7, with D tentatively TRBD1 (6 bases). CDR3 length equals 13 residues. V lost 4 bases and J 5 bases, leaving 15 bases between the germline ends. Germline values: CDR1 GTSNPN, CDR2 SVGIG (reference sequence). Based on the CDR3 plus reference TRBV30 and TRBJ2-7, the full variable domain is SQTIHQWPATLVQPVGSPLSLECTVEGTSNPNLYWYRQAAGRGLQLLFYSVGIGQISSEVPQNLSASRPQDRQFILSSKKLLLSDSGFYLCAWNGKAGDEQYFGPGTRLTVT.

The rearrangement links TRBV30 to TRBJ1-2; no definite D call. The CDR3 contains 13 residues. The V gene lost 3 bases and the J gene lost 6 bases, with 14 bases spanning the gap. CDR1 is GTSNPN, CDR2 SVGIG, per germline (reference sequence). The CDR3 bases are TGTGCCTGGAGGGGAGACCGGTGGAATGGCTACACCTTC. Encoded protein: CAWRGDRWNGYTF.

This clone was detected only once. The gene calls are TRBV28 and TRBJ1-2, with 7 bases fitting TRBD1. The CDR3 has 14 residues. Germline values: CDR1 MDHEN, CDR2 SYDVKM. Trimming at V came to 4 bases and at J to 9 bases, leaving 11 bases not matched to a gene. Here the CDR3 DNA reads TGTGCCAGCAGTTCTGGGGCGACAGGGAGGAGCTACACCTTC. The encoded protein is CASSSGATGRSYTF.

This clone was seen a handful of times. This rearrangement joins TRBV7-2 to TRBJ1-1; 7 bases fit TRBD1. The germline gives CDR1 SGHTA, CDR2 FQGNSA. CDR3 size: 13 residues. J was trimmed by 7 bases and V by 5 bases; bases with no gene match: 7. This CDR3 reads CASSQGQMSEAFF. The CDR3 DNA reads TGTGCCAGCAGCCAGGGACAGATGAGTGAAGCTTTCTTT.

This clone was detected many times. J is TRBJ2-3 and V is TRBV2, with a tentative D call TRBD1 (6 bases). Per the germline V gene, CDR1 is SNHLY and CDR2 is FYNNEI. The CDR3 loop spans 17 amino acids. Trimming took 6 bases from V and 2 from J, leaving 21 bases between them. CDR3 region: CASSRDPGQRLTDTQYF. In DNA, the CDR3 is TGTGCCAGCAGCCGAGACCCGGGACAAAGACTCACAGATACGCAGTATTTT.

There are a few counts of this clone. This chain links TRBV19 with TRBJ2-7; 11 bases are shared with TRBD2. CDR3 length equals 15 residues. The germline gives CDR1 LNHDA, CDR2 SQIVND (reference sequence). V lost 1 base and J lost 3; bases outside the gene matches: 2. CDR3 in amino acids: CASSIAGTSGYEQYF. The CDR3 DNA follows: TGTGCCAGTAGTATAGCCGGGACTAGCGGCTACGAGCAGTACTTC.

This CDR3 is CASSQRAGASSYEQYF. DNA for the CDR3: TGTGCCAGCAGCCAACGGGCCGGGGCTAGCTCCTACGAGCAGTACTTC. This chain connects TRBV11-2 to TRBJ2-7, with D perhaps being TRBD1 or TRBD2 (5 bases each). Trimming left V 5 bases short and J 0 bases short, with 17 bases between. Germline-derived CDR1 and CDR2 are SGHAT and FQNNGV. CDR3 size: 16 residues.

The chain links TRBV30 to TRBJ1-2; TRBD1 agrees at 8 bases. V shed 8 bases and J 4 bases; nucleotides not matched to a gene: 6. This CDR3 region has 12 residues. In germline, CDR1 is GTSNPN, CDR2 SVGIG (reference sequence). CDR3 DNA: TGTGCCCGCAGACAGGGGTTCTATGGCTACACCTTC. It specifies CARRQGFYGYTF. The entire variable domain, with the rest obtained from reference TRBV30 and TRBJ1-2, is as follows: SQTIHQWPATLVQPVGSPLSLECTVEGTSNPNLYWYRQAAGRGLQLLFYSVGIGQISSEVPQNLSASRPQDRQFILSSKKLLLSDSGFYLCARRQGFYGYTFGSGTRLTVV.

This clone was seen a few times. The CDR3 sequence is CASSWGSSGEQFF. The CDR3 DNA sequence: TGTGCCAGCAGTTGGGGGTCCAGCGGTGAGCAGTTCTTC. The chain recombines TRBV25-1 with TRBJ2-1; D might be TRBD1 or TRBD2, each matching 5 bases. Trimming pared 5 bases from V and 9 bases from J, leaving 14 bases between. The CDR3 totals 13 residues. Looked up from germline, CDR1 is MGHDK and CDR2 is SYGVNS.

This chain joins TRBV23-1 and TRBJ1-2; the match to TRBD1 covers 10 bases. TRBV23-1 is classed as an ORF, of uncertain function. The CDR3 has 17 amino acids. J lost 4 bases, V lost 2 bases, and 10 bases had no gene match. CDR3 in amino acids: CASSQGTGDDLSYGYTF. As DNA, the CDR3 is TGCGCCAGCAGTCAAGGGACAGGGGACGACCTTTCCTATGGCTACACCTTC.

J is TRBJ2-7 and V is TRBV18; D call uncertain. CDR3 length: 15 amino acids. Per germline, CDR1 KGHSH and CDR2 LQKENI. V was clipped by 3 bases and J by 7 bases, with 19 bases between them. DNA of the CDR3: TGTGCCAGCTCACCCCCCGGAAGCCTCCTTAGGGAGCAGTACTTC. It yields the protein CASSPPGSLLREQYF.